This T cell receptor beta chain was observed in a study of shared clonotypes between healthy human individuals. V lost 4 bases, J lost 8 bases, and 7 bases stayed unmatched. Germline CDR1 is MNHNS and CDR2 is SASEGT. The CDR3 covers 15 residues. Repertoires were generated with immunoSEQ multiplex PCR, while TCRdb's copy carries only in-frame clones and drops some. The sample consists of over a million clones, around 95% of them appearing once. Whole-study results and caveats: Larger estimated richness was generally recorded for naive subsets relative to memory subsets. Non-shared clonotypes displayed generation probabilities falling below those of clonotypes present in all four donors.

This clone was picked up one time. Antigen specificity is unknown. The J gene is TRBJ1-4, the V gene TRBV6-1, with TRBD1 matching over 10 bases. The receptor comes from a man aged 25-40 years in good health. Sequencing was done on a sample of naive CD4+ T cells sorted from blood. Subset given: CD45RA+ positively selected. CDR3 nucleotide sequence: TGTGCCAGCAGTGCCCGGGACAGGGGCGGCGAAAAACTGTTTTTT. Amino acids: CASSARDRGGEKLFF.